These 30 T cell receptor beta chains share one sample of origin, sequenced in a study of blood T cell repertoires in COVID-19. Libraries were prepared by immunoSEQ multiplex PCR; TCRdb keeps only in-frame clonotypes and omits some of them. The sample yields roughly 200,000 clones, approximately 83% seen once. The sample taken for sequencing was peripheral blood. These receptors all come from a middle-aged man with acute or convalescent COVID-19.

The V and J genes are TRBV10-3 and TRBJ2-7; TRBD2 matches 13 bases. The CDR3 is 18 residues long. Germline V gives CDR1 ENHRY, CDR2 SYGVKD. V lost 6 bases and J lost 2; bases outside the gene matches: 13. The CDR3 sequence is CAISSGTSGTRGTYEQYF. DNA of the CDR3: TGTGCCATCAGCTCCGGGACTAGCGGGACTCGCGGCACCTACGAGCAGTACTTC.

This clone was observed a single time. This rearrangement joins TRBV27 to TRBJ1-5; no clear D. The CDR3 is 14 residues long. Germline assignment: CDR1 MNHEY and CDR2 SMNVEV (reference sequence). The germline V and J ends were trimmed by 2 bases and 4 bases, with 9 bases remaining between them. Here the CDR3 reads CASSLLAENQPQHF. CDR3 in DNA: TGTGCCAGCAGTTTACTCGCTGAGAATCAGCCCCAGCATTTT.

The chain combines TRBV6-5 with TRBJ1-5, with a weak D call TRBD1 (6 bases). The ends were cut back, 2 bases at V and 6 bases at J, with 8 bases in the middle. The germline gives CDR1 MNHEY, CDR2 SVGAGI. This CDR3 is 13 amino acids long. CDR3: CASSYGGAQPQHF. The CDR3 DNA reads TGTGCCAGCAGTTACGGGGGGGCTCAGCCCCAGCATTTT.

This rearrangement joins TRBV5-1 to TRBJ1-3, with D perhaps TRBD1 (6 bases). V was clipped by 1 base and J by 2 bases, with 10 bases between them. Germline V gives CDR1 SGHRS, CDR2 YFSETQ. There are 15 residues in the CDR3. CDR3 loop: CASSLNGQTGNTIYF. DNA for the CDR3: TGCGCCAGCAGCTTGAATGGACAGACTGGAAACACCATATATTTT.

The V call is TRBV12-3 or TRBV12-4, the J call TRBJ1-2; D is uncertain. Between the trimmed V and J ends, which lost 2 bases and 6 bases, there was a span of 10 bases. The CDR3 is 13 amino acids. CDR3 residues: CASSLMHRDGYTF. The CDR3, as DNA: TGTGCCAGCAGTTTAATGCATAGAGATGGCTACACCTTC.

The chain joins TRBV5-5 to TRBJ1-5; 7 nucleotides agree with TRBD1. V was clipped by 0 bases and J by 4 bases; unmatched bases: 4. There are 15 residues in the CDR3. From germline, CDR1 is SGHKS and CDR2 YYEKEE (reference sequence). The CDR3 loop reads CASSLGGGMNQPQHF. CDR3 in DNA: TGTGCCAGCAGCTTGGGAGGGGGCATGAATCAGCCCCAGCATTTT.

Only one count was recorded for this clone. This chain joins TRBV5-1 and TRBJ1-1, with D hard to call. Trimming took 0 bases from V and 11 from J, leaving 17 bases between them. CDR3 length: 14 residues. Germline assignment: CDR1 SGHRS and CDR2 YFSETQ. CDR3 sequence (DNA): TGCGCCAGCAGCTTGGGCCAGGCCCAGATGGGCGCTTTCTTT. Its protein is CASSLGQAQMGAFF.

This clone was seen repeatedly, ten times or more. This chain links TRBV6-4 with TRBJ2-1; 7 bases are shared with TRBD2. The CDR3 runs 16 residues. Trimming took 2 bases from V and 3 from J; bases not matched to a gene: 7. Germline CDR1 MRHNA, CDR2 SNTAGT. As DNA, the CDR3 is TGTGCCAGCAGTGACGGGGGAGGGTCCGGCTACAATGAGCAGTTCTTC. Protein sequence: CASSDGGGSGYNEQFF.

V usage is TRBV5-1 and J usage is TRBJ1-4, with D uncertain. The ends were cut back, 4 bases at V and 4 bases at J, with 8 bases in the middle. Germline V gene sequence: CDR1 SGHRS, CDR2 YFSETQ. The CDR3 sequence is 13 residues long. Here the CDR3 DNA reads TGCGCCAGCAGCAGAGGAATTAATGAAAAACTGTTTTTT. Protein: CASSRGINEKLFF.

The V and J genes are TRBV2 and TRBJ2-3; TRBD1 aligns across 8 bases. Germline V gene lookup returns CDR1 SNHLY and CDR2 FYNNEI. The CDR3 length is 12 residues. The J segment lost 5 bases and the V segment lost 6 bases, leaving 1 base of the junction unmatched. The CDR3 reads CASRGTGDTQYF. The CDR3 DNA follows: TGTGCCAGCAGGGGGACAGGAGATACGCAGTATTTT.

In nucleotides, the CDR3 is TGTGCCAGCATACTCGGACAGGATAGTGGTCAGCCCCAGCATTTT. Its protein product is CASILGQDSGQPQHF. The chain joins TRBV2 to TRBJ1-5; 7 bases are a match to TRBD1. The CDR3 loop spans 15 amino acids. Germline values: CDR1 SNHLY, CDR2 FYNNEI. Unmatched junction bases numbered 12, after V lost 7 bases and J lost 6 bases.

The chain uses TRBV6-5 and TRBJ2-1; perhaps TRBD1 as D (5 bases). The V gene's germline CDR1 is MNHEY and CDR2 SVGAGI. V dropped 2 bases and J dropped 6 bases, with 11 bases sitting between them. CDR3 length equals 14 residues. CDR3 sequence reads: CASSYDSGINEQFF. The CDR3 DNA follows: TGTGCCAGCAGTTACGATTCAGGGATCAATGAGCAGTTCTTC.

V usage is TRBV4-2 and J usage is TRBJ2-7, with 12 bases fitting TRBD2. Trimming took 3 bases from V and 4 from J; bases not matched to a gene: 10. Germline CDR1 LGHNA, CDR2 YNFKEQ. The CDR3 runs to 17 residues. The CDR3 DNA reads TGTGCCAGCAGCCAGACATCCGGGACTAGCGGGTCGTACGAGCAGTACTTC. It translates to CASSQTSGTSGSYEQYF.

The V and J genes are TRBV28 and TRBJ2-3; TRBD1 agrees at 10 bases. This CDR3 contains 16 residues. CDR1 MDHEN and CDR2 SYDVKM come from the germline V gene. Germline trimming cut 4 bases from V and 2 bases from J; bases unmatched to any gene: 6. The CDR3 DNA reads TGTGCCAGCAGTTCCCGGGGGACAGGGGTCACAGATACGCAGTATTTT. Translation: CASSSRGTGVTDTQYF.

V is TRBV5-6 and J is TRBJ1-3; the D is unclear. CDR3 length: 14 residues. Per germline, CDR1 SGHDT and CDR2 YYEEEE. V lost 5 bases and J 0 bases, leaving 9 bases between the germline ends. The CDR3 sequence is CASSTGSSGNTIYF. CDR3 coding DNA: TGTGCCAGCAGTACTGGGAGCTCTGGAAACACCATATATTTT. The full variable domain, with the rest looked up from reference TRBV5-6 and TRBJ1-3, is DAGVTQSPTHLIKTRGQQVTLRCSPKSGHDTVSWYQQALGQGPQFIFQYYEEEERQRGNFPDRFSGHQFPNYSSELNVNALLLGDSALYLCASSTGSSGNTIYFGEGSWLTVV.

This clone was seen more than once but under ten times. The chain carries TRBV19 and TRBJ1-4; 7 nucleotides agree with TRBD1. V lost 3 bases and J lost 6; bases outside the gene matches: 7. From germline, CDR1 is LNHDA and CDR2 SQIVND (reference sequence). The CDR3 is 15 residues long. The CDR3 here is CASSIRQGRDEKLFF. In DNA form, the CDR3 reads TGTGCCAGTAGTATTAGACAGGGCCGGGATGAAAAACTGTTTTTT.

This chain uses TRBV29-1 with TRBJ2-1; TRBD2 matches 9 bases. V lost 6 bases to trimming and J lost 4 bases; unmatched junction nucleotides: 13. This CDR3 has 16 amino acids. Germline V lookup: CDR1 SQVTM, CDR2 ANQGSEA. CDR3: CSVDGLASYSYNEQFF. The CDR3 bases are TGCAGCGTCGACGGACTAGCGAGTTATTCTTACAATGAGCAGTTCTTC.

As DNA, the CDR3 is TGTGCCAGTAGTATAAACAGGGGTCAAGAGACCCAGTACTTC. Translated, it gives CASSINRGQETQYF. The rearrangement uses TRBV19 and TRBJ2-5; 7 bases are shared with TRBD1. The V gene end was trimmed by 2 bases and the J gene end by 2 bases; junction bases not matched to a gene: 2. The CDR3 loop spans 14 amino acids. Germline CDR1 is LNHDA and CDR2 is SQIVND (reference sequence).

The chain combines TRBV19 with TRBJ2-2; 8 positions match TRBD1. The CDR3 is 14 residues long. The trim removed 8 bases at V and 6 bases at J, leaving 8 bases unmatched. Looked up from germline, CDR1 is LNHDA and CDR2 is SQIVND (reference sequence). This CDR3 is CASQWSTGAGELFF. The DNA of the CDR3 is TGTGCCAGTCAATGGTCGACAGGGGCCGGGGAGCTGTTTTTT.

This clone was picked up a small number of times. The rearrangement joins TRBV7-9 to TRBJ1-5; a possible D gene is TRBD1 (6 bases). Germline V gene lookup returns CDR1 SEHNR and CDR2 FQNEAQ (reference sequence). The CDR3 totals 15 residues. V lost 3 bases and J lost 4, with 13 bases in between. CDR3 sequence reads: CASSLGARGNQPQHF. DNA of the CDR3: TGTGCCAGCAGCTTGGGTGCGAGGGGGAATCAGCCCCAGCATTTT.

This chain uses TRBV6-5 with TRBJ2-4; 7 nucleotides align to TRBD1. CDR1 is MNHEY and CDR2 is SVGAGI in the germline V gene. J lost 6 bases, V lost 2 bases, and 7 bases had no gene match. The CDR3 is 15 amino acids. DNA of the CDR3: TGTGCCAGCAGTTACCGGGCAGGGGGTATAAACATTCAGTACTTC. As protein: CASSYRAGGINIQYF.

This chain joins TRBV3-1 (or the pseudogene TRBV3-2) and TRBJ1-1; a possible D gene is TRBD1 (6 bases). V lost 7 bases, J lost 3 bases, and 15 bases lay in between. The CDR3 totals 14 residues. Per the germline V gene, CDR1 is LGHDT and CDR2 is YNNKEL (reference sequence). CDR3 DNA sequence: TGTGCCAGCATAAGGTCGGACAGATACACTGAAGCTTTCTTT. The encoded protein is CASIRSDRYTEAFF.

The CDR3 DNA is TGTGCCTGGAGCCGTACAGGATCTGGAAACACCATATATTTT. As protein: CAWSRTGSGNTIYF. J is TRBJ1-3 and V is TRBV30, with D possibly TRBD1 on 5 matching bases. Germline V gives CDR1 GTSNPN, CDR2 SVGIG (reference sequence). The germline V and J ends were trimmed by 3 bases and 1 base, with 10 bases remaining between them. The CDR3 consists of 14 residues.

The J gene is TRBJ1-5, the V gene TRBV30; a weak D match, TRBD1 (5 bases). This CDR3 has 13 residues. V lost 2 bases to trimming and J lost 9 bases, with 14 bases between them. Per germline, CDR1 GTSNPN and CDR2 SVGIG (reference sequence). This chain's CDR3 is CAWSLGGERPQHF. The CDR3 bases are TGTGCCTGGAGTCTCGGGGGAGAGAGGCCCCAGCATTTT. Full variable domain (missing parts from reference TRBV30 and TRBJ1-5): SQTIHQWPATLVQPVGSPLSLECTVEGTSNPNLYWYRQAAGRGLQLLFYSVGIGQISSEVPQNLSASRPQDRQFILSSKKLLLSDSGFYLCAWSLGGERPQHFGDGTRLSIL.

About this clone: This same CDR3 is encoded by further DNA sequences in the sample. V and J are TRBV12-5 and TRBJ2-5, with D unclear. Germline V gene data show CDR1 as LGHNT and CDR2 as FRNRAP. V lost 3 bases and J 5 bases, leaving 7 bases between the germline ends. The CDR3 runs 12 residues. This CDR3 is CASGLDGETQYF. CDR3 nucleotide sequence: TGTGCTAGTGGTTTAGACGGGGAGACCCAGTACTTC.

The V call is TRBV10-3, the J call TRBJ2-1, with 12 positions matching TRBD2. Per germline, CDR1 ENHRY and CDR2 SYGVKD. The CDR3 runs to 15 residues. The trim removed 10 bases at V and 0 bases at J, leaving 4 bases unmatched. CDR3 bases: TGTGCCACACGGACTAGCGGGATCTCCTACAATGAGCAGTTCTTC. It yields the protein CATRTSGISYNEQFF.

The chain recombines TRBV2 with TRBJ2-7; D is possibly TRBD2 (7 bases). From germline, CDR1 is SNHLY and CDR2 FYNNEI. Trimming took off 8 bases at V and 2 bases at J, with 22 bases between the two ends. This CDR3 spans 16 amino acids. For the CDR3, the DNA is TGTGCCAGCCGGAGGTGGGGGGGGCGCATCCCCTACGAGCAGTACTTC. Translating gives CASRRWGGRIPYEQYF.

This rearrangement joins TRBV5-1 to TRBJ2-1, with 10 nucleotides matching TRBD2. CDR3 size: 16 residues. Germline lookup yields CDR1 SGHRS and CDR2 YFSETQ. The junction had 5 bases not matched to a gene; V was cut back by 1 base and J by 4 bases. This CDR3 is CASSLPSGRGYNEQFF. The CDR3 DNA reads TGCGCCAGCAGCTTGCCCAGCGGGAGGGGTTACAATGAGCAGTTCTTC.

The chain links TRBV27 to TRBJ2-3; 7 nucleotides agree with TRBD2. The CDR3 sequence is 16 residues long. After removal of 1 base from V and 2 bases from J, the junction contained 6 bases not matched to a gene. Per germline, CDR1 MNHEY and CDR2 SMNVEV (reference sequence). CDR3 loop: CASSLLSSGVTDTQYF. In DNA, the CDR3 is TGTGCCAGCAGTTTATTGTCTAGCGGAGTCACAGATACGCAGTATTTT.

This sequence joins TRBV9 and TRBJ1-6; the D gene is possibly TRBD1 (6 bases). In germline, CDR1 is SGDLS, CDR2 YYNGEE. Trimming shortened V by 5 bases and J by 9 bases, and 18 bases separated the two germline ends. CDR3 length equals 15 residues. The CDR3 sequence: CASRPSQGTGSPLHF. Here the CDR3 DNA reads TGTGCCAGCAGACCCTCACAGGGTACCGGTTCACCCCTCCACTTT.